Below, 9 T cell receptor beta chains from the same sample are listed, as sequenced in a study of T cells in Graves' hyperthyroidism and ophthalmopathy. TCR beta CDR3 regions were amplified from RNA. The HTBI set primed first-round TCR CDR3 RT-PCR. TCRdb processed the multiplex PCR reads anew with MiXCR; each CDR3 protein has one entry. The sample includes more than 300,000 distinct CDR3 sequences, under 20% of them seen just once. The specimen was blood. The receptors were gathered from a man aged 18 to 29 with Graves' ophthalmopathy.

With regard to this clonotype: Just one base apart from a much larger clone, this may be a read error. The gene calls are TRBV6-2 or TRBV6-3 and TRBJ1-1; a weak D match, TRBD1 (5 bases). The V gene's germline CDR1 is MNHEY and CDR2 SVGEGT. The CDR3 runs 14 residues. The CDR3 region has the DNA TGTGCCAGCAGTGACCCAGGGATGAGAACTGAAGCTCTCTTT. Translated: CASSDPGMRTEALF.

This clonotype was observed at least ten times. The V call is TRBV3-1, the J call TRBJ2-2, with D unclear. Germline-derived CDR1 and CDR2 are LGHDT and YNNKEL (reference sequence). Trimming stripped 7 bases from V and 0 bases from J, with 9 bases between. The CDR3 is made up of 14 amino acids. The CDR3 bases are TGTGCCAGCACCCCTTACGCGAACACCGGGGAGCTGTTTTTT. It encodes CASTPYANTGELFF.

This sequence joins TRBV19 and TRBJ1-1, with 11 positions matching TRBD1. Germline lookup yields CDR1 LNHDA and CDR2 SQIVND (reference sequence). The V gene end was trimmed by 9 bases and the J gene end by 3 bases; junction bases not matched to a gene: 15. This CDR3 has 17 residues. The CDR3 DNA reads TGTGCCAGCCTACCCCGGACAGGGGGCGTGGGGTACACTGAAGCTTTCTTT. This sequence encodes CASLPRTGGVGYTEAFF.

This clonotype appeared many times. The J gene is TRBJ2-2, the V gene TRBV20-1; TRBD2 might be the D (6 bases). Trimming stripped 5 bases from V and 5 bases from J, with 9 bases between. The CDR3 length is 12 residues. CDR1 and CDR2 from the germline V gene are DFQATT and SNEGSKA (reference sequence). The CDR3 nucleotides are TGCAGTGCTGCGCGGGAAACCGGGGAGCTGTTTTTT. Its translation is CSAARETGELFF.

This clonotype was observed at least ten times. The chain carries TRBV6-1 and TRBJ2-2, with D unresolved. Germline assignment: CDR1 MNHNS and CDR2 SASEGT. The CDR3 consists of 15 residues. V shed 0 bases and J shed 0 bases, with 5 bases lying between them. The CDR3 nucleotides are TGTGCCAGCAGTGAAGCGTCAGCGAACACCGGGGAGCTGTTTTTT. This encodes CASSEASANTGELFF.

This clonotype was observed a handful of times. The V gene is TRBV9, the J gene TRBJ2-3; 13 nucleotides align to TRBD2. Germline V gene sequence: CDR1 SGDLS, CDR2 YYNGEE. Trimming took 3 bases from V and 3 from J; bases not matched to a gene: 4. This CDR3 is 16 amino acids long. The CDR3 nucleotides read TGTGCCAGCAGCGGAGGACTAGCGGGAGTAACAGATACGCAGTATTTT. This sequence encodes CASSGGLAGVTDTQYF.

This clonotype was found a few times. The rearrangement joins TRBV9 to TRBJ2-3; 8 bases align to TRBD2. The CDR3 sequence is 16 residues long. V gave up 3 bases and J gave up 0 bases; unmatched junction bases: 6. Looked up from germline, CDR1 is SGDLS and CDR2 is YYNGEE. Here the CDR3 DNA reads TGTGCCAGCAGCGGGGCAGCGGGGGCTAGCACAGATACGCAGTATTTT. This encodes CASSGAAGASTDTQYF.

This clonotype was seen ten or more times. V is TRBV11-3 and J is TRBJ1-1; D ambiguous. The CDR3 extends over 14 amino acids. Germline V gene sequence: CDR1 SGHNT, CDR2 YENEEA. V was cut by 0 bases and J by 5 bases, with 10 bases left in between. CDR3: CASSLDRWITEAFF. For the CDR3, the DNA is TGTGCCAGCAGCTTAGATCGATGGATTACTGAAGCTTTCTTT.

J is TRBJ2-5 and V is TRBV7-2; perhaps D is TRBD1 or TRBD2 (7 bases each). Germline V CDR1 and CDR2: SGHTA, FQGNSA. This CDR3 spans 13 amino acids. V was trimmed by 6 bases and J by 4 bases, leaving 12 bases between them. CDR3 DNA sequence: TGTGCCAGCAGGCAGGGGGGGGGAGAGACCCAGTACTTC. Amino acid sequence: CASRQGGGETQYF.